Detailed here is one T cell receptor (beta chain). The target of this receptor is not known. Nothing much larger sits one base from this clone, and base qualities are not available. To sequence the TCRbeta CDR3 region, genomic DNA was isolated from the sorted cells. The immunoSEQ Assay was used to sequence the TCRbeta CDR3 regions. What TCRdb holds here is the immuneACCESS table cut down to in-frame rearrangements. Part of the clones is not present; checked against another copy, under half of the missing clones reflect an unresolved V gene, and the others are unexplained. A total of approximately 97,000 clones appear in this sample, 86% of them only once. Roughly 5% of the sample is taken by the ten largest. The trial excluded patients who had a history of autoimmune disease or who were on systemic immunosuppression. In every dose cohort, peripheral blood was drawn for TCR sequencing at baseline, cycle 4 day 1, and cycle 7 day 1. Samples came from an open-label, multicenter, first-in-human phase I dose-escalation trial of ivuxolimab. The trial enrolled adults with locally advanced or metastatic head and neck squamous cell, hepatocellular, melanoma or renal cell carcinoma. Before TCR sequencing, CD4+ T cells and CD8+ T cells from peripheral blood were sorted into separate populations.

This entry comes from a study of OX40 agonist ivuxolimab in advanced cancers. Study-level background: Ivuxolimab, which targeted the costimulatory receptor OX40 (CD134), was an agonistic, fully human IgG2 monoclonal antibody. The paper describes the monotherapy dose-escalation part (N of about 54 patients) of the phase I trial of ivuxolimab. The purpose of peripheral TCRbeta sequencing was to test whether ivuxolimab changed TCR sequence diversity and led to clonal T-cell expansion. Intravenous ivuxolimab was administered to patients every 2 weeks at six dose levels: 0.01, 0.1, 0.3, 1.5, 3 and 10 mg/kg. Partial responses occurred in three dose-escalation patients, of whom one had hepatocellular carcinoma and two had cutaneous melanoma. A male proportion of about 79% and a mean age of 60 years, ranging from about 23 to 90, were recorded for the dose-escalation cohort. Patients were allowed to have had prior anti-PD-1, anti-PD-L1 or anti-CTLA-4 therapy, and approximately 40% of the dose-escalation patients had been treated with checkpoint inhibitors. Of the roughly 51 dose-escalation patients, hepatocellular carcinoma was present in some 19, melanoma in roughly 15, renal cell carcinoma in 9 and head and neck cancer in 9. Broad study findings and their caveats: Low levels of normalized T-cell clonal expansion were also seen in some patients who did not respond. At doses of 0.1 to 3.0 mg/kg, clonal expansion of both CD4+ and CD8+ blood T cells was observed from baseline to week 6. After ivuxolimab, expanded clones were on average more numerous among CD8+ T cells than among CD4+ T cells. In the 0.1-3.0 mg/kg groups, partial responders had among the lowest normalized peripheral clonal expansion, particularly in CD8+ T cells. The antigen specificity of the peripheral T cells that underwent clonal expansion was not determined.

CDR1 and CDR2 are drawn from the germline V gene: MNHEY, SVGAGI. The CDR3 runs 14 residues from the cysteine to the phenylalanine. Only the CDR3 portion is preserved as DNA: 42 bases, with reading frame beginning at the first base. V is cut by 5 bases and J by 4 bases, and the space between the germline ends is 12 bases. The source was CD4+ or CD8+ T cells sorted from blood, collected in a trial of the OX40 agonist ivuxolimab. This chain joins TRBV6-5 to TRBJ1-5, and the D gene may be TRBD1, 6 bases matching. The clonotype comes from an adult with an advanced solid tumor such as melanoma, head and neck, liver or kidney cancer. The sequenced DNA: TGTGCCAGCAGTCAACGGGACACTAATCAGCCCCAGCATTTT. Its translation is CASSQRDTNQPQHF.